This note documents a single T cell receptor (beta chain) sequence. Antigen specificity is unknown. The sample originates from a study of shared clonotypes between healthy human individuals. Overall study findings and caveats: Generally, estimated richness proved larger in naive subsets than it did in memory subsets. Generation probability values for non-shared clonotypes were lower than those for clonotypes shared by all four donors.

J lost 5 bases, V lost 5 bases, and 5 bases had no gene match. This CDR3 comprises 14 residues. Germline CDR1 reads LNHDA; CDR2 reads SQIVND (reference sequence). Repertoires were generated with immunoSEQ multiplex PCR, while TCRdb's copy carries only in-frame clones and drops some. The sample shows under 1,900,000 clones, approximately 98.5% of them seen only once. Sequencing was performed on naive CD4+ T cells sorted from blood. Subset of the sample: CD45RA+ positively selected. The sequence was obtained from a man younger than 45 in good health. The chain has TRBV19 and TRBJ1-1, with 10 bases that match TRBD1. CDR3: CASSPRTGGTEAFF. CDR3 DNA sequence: TGTGCCAGTAGTCCGCGGACAGGGGGAACTGAAGCTTTCTTT.